The T cell receptor (beta chain) under discussion was sequenced for a study of cytomegalovirus exposure and HLA in healthy donors. The PCR contained 60 Vbeta and 13 Jbeta primers. The method was immunoSEQ multiplex PCR; TCRdb's version includes in-frame clones alone and lacks a portion of them. The sample has roughly 92,000 clones, approximately 80% seen once; the top ten hold roughly 25%. Study findings and constraints: As immune exposure information, only CMV serostatus was available. Productive status was seen about 90% or about 30% of the time for most TCR beta V segments in an earlier analysis.

The germline gives CDR1 SNHLY, CDR2 FYNNEI. Trimming cost V 10 bases and J 5 bases; bases outside gene matches: 8. CDR3 length: 14 residues. Remarks on this clone: Its cognate antigen is unknown.

This TCR derives from a woman between 50 and 59 years old in good health and CMV-seropositive. The source material was PBMCs. This chain joins TRBV2 and TRBJ1-6; 7 bases line up with TRBD1. The CDR3 nucleotides are TGTGCCACCCGAGGGGACAGCCATAATTCACCCCTCCACTTT. It codes for CATRGDSHNSPLHF.